This TCR beta chain originates from a study of shared clonotypes between healthy human individuals (dated by TCRdb to 2020 to 2021). With respect to the entire study: The cohort comprised a couple of women and a few men aged 18 to 49 years. Per donor, three plates each were used for CD4 naive and CD4 memory, two for CD8 naive, and one for CD8 memory. The study deeply sequenced blood TCR repertoires of about 5 healthy adults to estimate repertoire size and the extent of clonotype sharing between individuals. To increase sequencing depth and limit assay-specific biases, different laboratories used diverse techniques to prepare libraries and sequence TCR repertoires. Leukapheresis yielded between about 0.9 and 8.9 billion PBMCs per donor. The full study reports these points: Pairwise subsampling led to the expectation that sequencing depth would affect the degree of clonotype sharing among donors. When four donors were compared, the shared fraction of clonotypes was about 5.4% for naive CD4, 3% to 4% for naive CD8, roughly 2.5% for memory CD4, and 0.35% to 0.5% for memory CD8. Sampling was limited to blood, and TCR repertoires in tissue likely differ from TCR repertoires in blood. Even with the large sequencing depth, rarefaction of the sorted-subset datasets indicated that sequencing was incomplete. Clonotypes shared by all four sorted-subset donors showed higher generation probabilities than non-shared clonotypes. Larger estimated clonotype richness was generally found for naive subsets than for memory subsets. Because the study included a small number of donors, the genetic and exposure-history diversity represented was limited.

The donors were healthy, HIV-negative adults who had no recently reported acute infections or vaccinations. Only Caucasian adults living in Nashville, Tennessee, USA were represented among the donors. Magnetic negative selection was used to enrich CD4+ T cells, after which naive cells were positively selected on CD45RA and the negative fraction became the memory subset. Blood was collected by leukapheresis, and PBMCs were isolated by Ficoll-Histopaque density gradient centrifugation and then cryopreserved in liquid nitrogen vapor phase. Analytical flow cytometry was used to check the purity and quantity of every magnetically sorted T cell population. Genomic DNA was isolated from each sorted fraction and quantified by UV absorbance on a Nanodrop 2000c. CDR1 and CDR2 are drawn from the germline V gene: SGHRS, YFSETQ. V is pared back by 2 bases and J by 4 bases, with 13 bases lying between the germline termini. The CDR3 runs 15 amino acids, cysteine and phenylalanine included. Only the CDR3 region is kept as DNA, spanning 45 bases read in frame from base 1.

Turning to this clone: The clone's antigen remains unknown. No clone much larger than this one lies a single base away; base qualities are absent.

Using the deep immunoSEQ assay, TCR CDR3 regions were amplified from genomic DNA by multiplex PCR. Extracted genomic DNA from each cell subset was distributed evenly across all wells of several immunoSEQ 96-well plates, and each plate was treated as a replicate. Each replicate PCR for sorted subsets received around 200 ng genomic DNA, equal to 30,000 or so T cell genomes. Purified libraries were quantified with a Qubit 3.0 fluorometer, sized on a Bioanalyzer 2100, and re-quantified with the KAPA Library Quantification kit. A separate single-read 150-cycle Illumina NextSeq 550 flow cell was used to sequence each immunoSEQ 96-well plate. In the source study's methods: Because only junctional sequences without quality scores were contained in the immunoSEQ output, filtering matching that applied to full-length reads could not be performed. To assign V/J genes and CDR3, sequences were annotated against IMGT germline references using PyIR, a Python wrapper for IgBLAST v1.9. Any read was removed if the V/J assignment was weak (E-value above 1e-6), the CDR3 was missing, or the read contained stop codons, out-of-frame junctions, or ambiguous translated residues. A V3J clonotype was defined by an identical inferred V gene, J gene, and CDR3 amino acid sequence. To compute the percentage overlap between repertoires, the number of shared unique clonotypes was divided by the size of the smaller repertoire. Richness of each repertoire was evaluated using RTK rarefaction, the Chao1 estimator, and Recon v2.1 estimates of unobserved clonotypes. For all TCRbeta clonotypes obtained by the gDNA method from a few donors, generation probabilities were computed with OLGA. Sourced from immuneACCESS, this table was stored by TCRdb with only in-frame sequences that have V and J called. A share of the clones is absent; for the studies checked, an unresolved V gene accounts for under half, and the remainder has no known explanation. V, J and clone size reflect that table, while D and trimming were determined from the DNA. Within this sample are 2 million to 2.5 million clones, with roughly 93% of them counted one time only. The ten top clones hold around 0.4% of the sample.

The chain joins TRBV5-1 to TRBJ2-1; perhaps TRBD2 is the D gene, with 6 bases matching. Sequenced material: naive CD4+ T cells from PBMCs. What this sample's cell subset or site label stands for: CD45RA+ positively selected. The clonotype comes from a man aged 18 to 35 in good health. Some clones in this sample may be carry-over from other donors' samples. The nucleotide sequence is given as TGCGCCAGCAGCTTAGCGGGTATCCATTACAATGAGCAGTTCTTC. This is translated as CASSLAGIHYNEQFF.